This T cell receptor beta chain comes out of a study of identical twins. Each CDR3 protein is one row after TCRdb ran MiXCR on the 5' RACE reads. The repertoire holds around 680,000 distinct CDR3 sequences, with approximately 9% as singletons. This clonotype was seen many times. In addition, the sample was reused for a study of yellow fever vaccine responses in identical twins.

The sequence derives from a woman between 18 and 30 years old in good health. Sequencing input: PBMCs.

CDR3 coding DNA: TGTGCCAGCAGCTCATATCCGGGACAGGGGACGGAGACCCAGTACTTC. It translates to CASSSYPGQGTETQYF. This sequence joins TRBV7-8 and TRBJ2-5; TRBD1 matches at 10 bases. The CDR3 totals 16 residues. Germline V CDR1 and CDR2: SGHVS, FQNEAQ. Losses at the gene ends were 4 bases for V and 5 bases for J; bases not matched to a gene: 10.